The rows below give T cell receptor beta chains drawn from one sample of a study of shared clonotypes between healthy human individuals. Produced via immunoSEQ multiplex PCR; TCRdb's table is partial and in-frame only. The table lists about 2.1 million clones, 93% of them singletons. The sequenced sample consisted of naive CD8+ T cells from PBMCs. These TCRs come from a man aged 18 to 29 in good health. Some clones in this sample may be carry-over from other donors' samples. CDR3s leave out the opening cysteine and the closing phenylalanine or tryptophan. The order of the fields is V gene, D gene, J gene, CDR3 protein. A D gene is named only where the DNA matches it firmly.

TRBV27	TRBD2	TRBJ2-1	ASSSSAGAGNNEQF
TRBV10-2	NA	TRBJ2-7	ASTDSTYEQY
TRBV27	TRBD1	TRBJ2-2	ASSHRGPGELF
TRBV13	TRBD2	TRBJ2-1	ASSLRIGGTSGRMGGYEQF
TRBV5-1	NA	TRBJ1-1	ASSLGVWQTSLNTEAF
TRBV28	NA	TRBJ1-5	ASTKGRSAYQPQH
TRBV5-6	NA	TRBJ1-4	ASSPRAFREKLF
TRBV2	TRBD1	TRBJ2-1	ASSESRRGPYNEQF
TRBV2	TRBD2	TRBJ2-3	ASSRAGATDTQY
TRBV28	TRBD1	TRBJ1-3	ASSPFGTGGNTIY
TRBV6-1	NA	TRBJ2-6	AILRAGANVLT
TRBV27	NA	TRBJ1-2	ASRSYRDTGSYGYT
TRBV14	NA	TRBJ2-1	ASSQDNPGEMNEQF
TRBV11-2	NA	TRBJ2-2	ASSLLSRELF
TRBV2	TRBD2	TRBJ2-2	ASRGLAGVVGELF
TRBV30	TRBD2	TRBJ2-7	AWSGANSGNRYEQY
TRBV28	NA	TRBJ1-1	ASSLYGETEAF